This section outlines one TCR beta chain sequence together with its context. Its antigen is not known. Assay: immunoSEQ multiplex PCR; the TCRdb copy retains only in-frame clones and omits some. The repertoire holds 60,000 to 100,000 clones, with more than 80% as singletons. The germline V gene has CDR1 MNHEY and CDR2 SVGAGI. CDR3 length equals 11 residues. The V gene lost 6 bases and the J gene lost 5 bases, with 7 bases spanning the gap. This sample is part of a study of a mutant IDH1 vaccine in newly diagnosed glioma. About the research overall: The study started vaccination 4-6 weeks after radiotherapy alone, or with temozolomide cycles. The treated group averaged about 41 years old and was roughly 62% male, approximately 40% female.

Findings of the study overall: Of all patients, around 93% showed vaccine-induced immune responses.

Time point noted: week 23, last vaccination. The study gave 300 ug of mutant IDH1 20-mer peptide per vaccine dose, with topical imiquimod. This TCR was sampled from a woman aged 45-65 years with glioma. Sample: PBMCs, taken from a glioma patient whose treatment included an IDH1 peptide vaccine. The chain joins TRBV6-5 to TRBJ1-2; D remains ambiguous. The CDR3 DNA follows: TGTGCCAGCAGCCGGGGATATGGCTACACCTTC. Encoded protein: CASSRGYGYTF.